These T cell receptor beta chains were read from a single sample in a study of T cell changes during pregnancy in multiple sclerosis. Profiled with immunoSEQ multiplex PCR; TCRdb holds only in-frame clones, not every one. The sample has around 49,000 clones, 85% to 95% seen once. The specimen comprised CD4+ T cells from peripheral blood mononuclear cells, sampled after pregnancy. Receptors were obtained from a female donor in good health, enrolled as a control in a pregnancy study. Both conserved end residues are trimmed from each CDR3. The order of the fields is CDR3 protein, J gene, D gene, V gene. D genes are given only for firm matches.

CDR3aa: AWRTDRNYGYT
j_gene: TRBJ1-2
d_gene: NA
v_gene: TRBV30

CDR3aa: AWSLQETQY
j_gene: TRBJ2-5
d_gene: NA
v_gene: TRBV30

CDR3aa: ASRLPGQGYGEQY
j_gene: TRBJ2-7
d_gene: TRBD1
v_gene: TRBV5-1

CDR3aa: ASSQVSVDYGYT
j_gene: TRBJ1-2
d_gene: NA
v_gene: TRBV14

CDR3aa: ASSLQGASSPLH
j_gene: TRBJ1-6
d_gene: TRBD1
v_gene: TRBV5-1

CDR3aa: ASTIGPGGVYGYT
j_gene: TRBJ1-2
d_gene: TRBD1
v_gene: TRBV19

CDR3aa: ASSQPRGYPTDTQY
j_gene: TRBJ2-3
d_gene: NA
v_gene: TRBV4-1

CDR3aa: ASSTMDRLSGDEQY
j_gene: TRBJ2-7
d_gene: TRBD1
v_gene: TRBV28

CDR3aa: SVELGREGDTQY
j_gene: TRBJ2-3
d_gene: TRBD2
v_gene: TRBV29-1

CDR3aa: ASLSNTEAF
j_gene: TRBJ1-1
d_gene: NA
v_gene: TRBV18

CDR3aa: ASSQDVTGYNEQF
j_gene: TRBJ2-1
d_gene: NA
v_gene: TRBV4-2

CDR3aa: ASSPPSGRRTDTQY
j_gene: TRBJ2-3
d_gene: TRBD2
v_gene: TRBV4-2

CDR3aa: ASSQGRGTGNYEQY
j_gene: TRBJ2-7
d_gene: TRBD1
v_gene: TRBV4-1

CDR3aa: ASSGGGAQNEQF
j_gene: TRBJ2-1
d_gene: TRBD2
v_gene: TRBV10-1

CDR3aa: ASKITGGLSYEQY
j_gene: TRBJ2-7
d_gene: TRBD1
v_gene: TRBV2

CDR3aa: ASSYQTARNEKLF
j_gene: TRBJ1-4
d_gene: NA
v_gene: TRBV6-6

CDR3aa: ASSPQRWGGADTQY
j_gene: TRBJ2-3
d_gene: TRBD2
v_gene: TRBV11-2

CDR3aa: ASSQGGQTEAF
j_gene: TRBJ1-1
d_gene: TRBD1
v_gene: TRBV28

CDR3aa: ASILTHYFTLPRNQPQH
j_gene: TRBJ1-5
d_gene: NA
v_gene: TRBV10-1

CDR3aa: ASSEYDQPQH
j_gene: TRBJ1-5
d_gene: NA
v_gene: TRBV6-1

CDR3aa: ASIGGLAKNIQY
j_gene: TRBJ2-4
d_gene: TRBD1
v_gene: TRBV28

CDR3aa: AWSVRAGTGVSYGYT
j_gene: TRBJ1-2
d_gene: TRBD1
v_gene: TRBV30

CDR3aa: ASSGDSGGSHGYT
j_gene: TRBJ1-2
d_gene: NA
v_gene: TRBV6-1

CDR3aa: ASSHQIAGRQETQY
j_gene: TRBJ2-5
d_gene: TRBD2
v_gene: TRBV14

CDR3aa: ASSKGQNTEAF
j_gene: TRBJ1-1
d_gene: NA
v_gene: TRBV11-2

CDR3aa: ASSPRGGVNQPQH
j_gene: TRBJ1-5
d_gene: NA
v_gene: TRBV7-9

CDR3aa: ASSILTTGINYGYT
j_gene: TRBJ1-2
d_gene: NA
v_gene: TRBV19

CDR3aa: ASRDRVDEKLF
j_gene: TRBJ1-4
d_gene: TRBD1
v_gene: TRBV5-1

CDR3aa: ASSSTAGPYNEQF
j_gene: TRBJ2-1
d_gene: NA
v_gene: TRBV5-6

CDR3aa: ASSQVGGSNTQY
j_gene: TRBJ2-3
d_gene: NA
v_gene: TRBV4-2